The 25 T cell receptor beta chains given below trace back to one sample, sequenced in a study of T cell responses to AZD1222 COVID-19 vaccine. Clones were sequenced by immunoSEQ multiplex PCR, and TCRdb holds only the in-frame ones, with some missing. Altogether roughly 110,000 clones are present, 89% being singletons, with the ten largest covering 6.5% to 8%. Sample: peripheral blood, taken on day 0 of AZD1222 vaccination. These receptors were taken from an adult in good health.

V usage is TRBV27 and J usage is TRBJ1-5; D may be TRBD1 (6 bases). CDR3 length: 15 amino acids. Germline loops: CDR1 MNHEY, CDR2 SMNVEV (reference sequence). Trimming took 6 bases from V and 0 from J, leaving 12 bases between them. The DNA of the CDR3 is TGTGCCAGCAGGGCGGGACACTATAGCAATCAGCCCCAGCATTTT. Translated: CASRAGHYSNQPQHF.

The chain carries TRBV5-1 and TRBJ1-3; TRBD1 might be the D (5 bases). Between the trimmed V and J ends, which lost 2 bases and 2 bases, there was a span of 11 bases. This CDR3 is built from 15 residues. Germline V gene lookup returns CDR1 SGHRS and CDR2 YFSETQ. CDR3 region: CASSFTGGAGNTIYF. The CDR3 DNA follows: TGCGCCAGCAGCTTCACGGGGGGAGCTGGAAACACCATATATTTT.

The chain is built from TRBV5-4 and TRBJ1-6; the D gene is possibly TRBD1 (5 bases). V was pared by 0 bases and J by 10 bases, with 14 bases between. Germline V gene data show CDR1 as SGHNT and CDR2 as YYREEE (reference sequence). The CDR3 spans 15 residues. CDR3 amino acids: CASSLVGVGVSPLHF. The CDR3 region has the DNA TGTGCCAGCAGCTTGGTGGGCGTGGGGGTATCACCCCTCCACTTT.

On this clone: Other nucleotide sequences in the sample specify the same CDR3. The rearrangement links TRBV5-1 to TRBJ2-2; unclear D gene. Looked up from germline, CDR1 is SGHRS and CDR2 is YFSETQ. V gave up 3 bases and J gave up 2 bases, with 2 bases separating them. The CDR3 runs 12 residues. The CDR3: CASSSNTGELFF. The CDR3 DNA reads as TGCGCCAGCAGCTCCAACACCGGGGAGCTGTTTTTT.

V usage is TRBV4-2 and J usage is TRBJ1-3; 7 bases agree with TRBD1. V was pared by 3 bases and J by 10 bases, with 12 bases of the junction left unmatched. Looked up from germline, CDR1 is LGHNA and CDR2 is YNFKEQ. This CDR3 spans 15 amino acids. CDR3: CASSQAFDRAQTIYF. CDR3 coding DNA: TGTGCCAGCAGCCAGGCCTTCGACAGGGCACAAACCATATATTTT.

V gene TRBV7-9 combines with J gene TRBJ2-5; D tentatively fits TRBD1 or TRBD2 (5 bases each). The germline CDR1 and CDR2 sequences are SEHNR and FQNEAQ (reference sequence). The CDR3 runs to 14 residues. V was trimmed by 5 bases and J by 5 bases, leaving 15 bases between them. The CDR3 DNA reads TGTGCCAGCAGCCCCCGCCTGGGACGGGAGACCCAGTACTTC. Encoded protein: CASSPRLGRETQYF.

The chain combines TRBV7-2 with TRBJ2-2; 13 nucleotides line up with TRBD2. CDR1 is SGHTA and CDR2 is FQGNSA in the germline V gene. The ends lost 5 bases at V and 4 bases at J; junction bases unmatched: 4. The CDR3 totals 16 residues. The DNA for the CDR3 is TGTGCCAGCAGCAAACTAGCGGGAGGGGTCACCGGGGAGCTGTTTTTT. This encodes CASSKLAGGVTGELFF.

This chain's CDR3 is CASSFPGSAYEQYF. CDR3 sequence (DNA): TGTGCCAGCAGTTTCCCGGGTAGCGCCTACGAGCAGTACTTC. This chain links TRBV28 with TRBJ2-7, with D possibly TRBD2 on 5 matching bases. The CDR3 sequence is 14 residues long. Trimming removed 3 bases at V and 2 bases at J, with 11 bases between. The germline V gene encodes CDR1 MDHEN and CDR2 SYDVKM.

The chain is built from TRBV9 and TRBJ2-1; possible D gene TRBD1, 6 bases. The V gene lost 0 bases and the J gene lost 0 bases, with 10 bases spanning the gap. Germline V gene sequence: CDR1 SGDLS, CDR2 YYNGEE. The CDR3 covers 16 residues. This CDR3 reads CASSVGGGHSYNEQFF. In nucleotides, the CDR3 is TGTGCCAGCAGCGTAGGTGGGGGACACTCCTACAATGAGCAGTTCTTC. Full variable domain (missing parts from reference TRBV9 and TRBJ2-1): DSGVTQTPKHLITATGQRVTLRCSPRSGDLSVYWYQQSLDQGLQFLIQYYNGEERAKGNILERFSAQQFPDLHSELNLSSLELGDSALYFCASSVGGGHSYNEQFFGPGTRLTVL.

This clone was detected only once. CDR3 bases: TGCAGCGCAAGCAGCGGGGATTACAATGAGCAGTTCTTC. Its translation is CSASSGDYNEQFF. The V gene is TRBV29-1, the J gene TRBJ2-1; 7 nucleotides agree with TRBD2. V was clipped by 7 bases and J by 4 bases; unmatched bases: 7. Germline CDR1 is SQVTM and CDR2 is ANQGSEA. The CDR3 length is 13 residues.

This chain connects TRBV30 to TRBJ1-6; 9 bases fit TRBD1. Germline CDR1 reads GTSNPN; CDR2 reads SVGIG (reference sequence). J was trimmed by 12 bases and V by 7 bases; bases with no gene match: 10. There are 13 residues in the CDR3. CDR3 in DNA: TGTGCCTCGGAGGAGACAGGGGGTTTACCCCTCCACTTT. Translated: CASEETGGLPLHF.

The chain employs TRBV5-4 and TRBJ2-2; the D call may be TRBD1 or TRBD2 (5 bases each). The length of the CDR3 is 15 residues. The germline CDR1 and CDR2 sequences are SGHNT and YYREEE (reference sequence). V was cut by 4 bases and J by 1 base, with 11 bases left in between. The CDR3 DNA reads as TGTGCCAGCAGCCTGGGACCGCTGAACACCGGGGAGCTGTTTTTT. Its protein is CASSLGPLNTGELFF.

This rearrangement joins TRBV18 to TRBJ1-1, with D uncertain. Trimming cost V 4 bases and J 1 base, with 10 bases left between them. Germline-derived CDR1 and CDR2 are KGHSH and LQKENI. This CDR3 spans 14 amino acids. CDR3 nucleotides: TGTGCCAGCTCACTCGGACGGACGAACACTGAAGCTTTCTTT. Its translation: CASSLGRTNTEAFF. Full variable domain (remainder filled in from reference TRBV18 and TRBJ1-1): NAGVMQNPRHLVRRRGQEARLRCSPMKGHSHVYWYRQLPEEGLKFMVYLQKENIIDESGMPKERFSAEFPKEGPSILRIQQVVRGDSAAYFCASSLGRTNTEAFFGQGTRLTVV.

The chain carries TRBV10-2 and TRBJ1-5; maybe TRBD1 (6 bases). CDR1 and CDR2 (germline): WSHSY, SAAADI. The CDR3 consists of 13 residues. V lost 4 bases, J lost 2 bases, and 6 bases lay in between. CDR3 in DNA: TGCGCCAGCAGTGCAGGGGGCAATCAGCCCCAGCATTTT. This sequence encodes CASSAGGNQPQHF.

This clone was counted many times. The genes are TRBV28 and TRBJ2-7; 7 bases are shared with TRBD2. With V trimmed by 4 bases and J by 1 base, 19 bases remained unmatched. Germline V lookup: CDR1 MDHEN, CDR2 SYDVKM. CDR3 length: 19 amino acids. The CDR3 DNA reads as TGTGCCAGCAGTTCCCCCTACCGGGAGGCCCTAAAAATTTCCTACGAGCAGTACTTC. Amino acid sequence: CASSSPYREALKISYEQYF.

The CDR3 here is CASSSPYGLASTDTQYF. DNA for the CDR3: TGTGCCAGCAGCTCCCCCTACGGACTAGCTTCCACAGATACGCAGTATTTT. The chain combines TRBV28 with TRBJ2-3; 8 bases map to TRBD2. CDR1 and CDR2 from the germline V gene are MDHEN and SYDVKM. The V gene end was trimmed by 6 bases and the J gene end by 2 bases; junction bases not matched to a gene: 13. This CDR3 comprises 17 residues.

The V call is TRBV7-2, the J call TRBJ1-3, with TRBD1 as a possible D gene (5 bases). The CDR3 has 16 residues. Germline values: CDR1 SGHTA, CDR2 FQGNSA. V shed 2 bases and J shed 2 bases, with 13 bases lying between them. CDR3 coding DNA: TGTGCCAGCAGCTTACAGACAGCTGGCGCTGGAAACACCATATATTTT. Its translation: CASSLQTAGAGNTIYF. Based on the CDR3 plus reference TRBV7-2 and TRBJ1-3, the full variable domain is GAGVSQSPSNKVTEKGKDVELRCDPISGHTALYWYRQSLGQGLEFLIYFQGNSAPDKSGLPSDRFSAERTGGSVSTLTIQRTQQEDSAVYLCASSLQTAGAGNTIYFGEGSWLTVV.

DNA for the CDR3: TGTGCCAGCAGTTTTCAGGGTGGCACTGAAGCTTTCTTT. Encoded protein: CASSFQGGTEAFF. This sequence joins TRBV12-3 or TRBV12-4 and TRBJ1-1, with D tentatively TRBD1 (5 bases). V was pared by 3 bases and J by 4 bases, with 9 bases between. The CDR3 spans 13 residues.

This chain connects TRBV4-1 to TRBJ2-7; the match to TRBD1 covers 8 bases. CDR1 MGHRA and CDR2 YSYEKL come from the germline V gene. V shed 3 bases and J 9 bases; nucleotides not matched to a gene: 16. This CDR3 has 16 residues. CDR3 region: CASSQEGTGGVSRQYF. CDR3 DNA: TGCGCCAGCAGCCAGGAGGGGACAGGTGGTGTCTCGCGGCAGTACTTC.

The chain has TRBV5-1 and TRBJ2-7, with D maybe TRBD2 (5 bases). The V and J ends lost 7 bases and 2 bases respectively, with 10 bases between them. CDR1 is SGHRS and CDR2 is YFSETQ in the germline V gene. This CDR3 region has 12 residues. CDR3 protein: CASGFGAYEQYF. The CDR3 coding sequence is TGCGCCAGCGGGTTCGGGGCCTACGAGCAGTACTTC.

The chain has TRBV15 and TRBJ1-2, with TRBD1 matching over 7 bases. The germline gives CDR1 LNHNV, CDR2 YYDKDF (reference sequence). CDR3 length: 16 amino acids. The V gene end was trimmed by 0 bases and the J gene end by 0 bases; junction bases not matched to a gene: 4. The CDR3 region has the DNA TGTGCCACCAGCAGAGACGGACAGGAAGCTAACTATGGCTACACCTTC. This gives the protein CATSRDGQEANYGYTF.

This rearrangement joins TRBV5-1 to TRBJ2-1, with D uncertain. Germline CDR1 reads SGHRS; CDR2 reads YFSETQ. This CDR3 spans 16 amino acids. Trimming removed 0 bases at V and 8 bases at J, with 18 bases between. In nucleotides, the CDR3 is TGCGCCAGCAGCTTGGGCGCCCCAGCATTCATGGATGAGCAGTTCTTC. This sequence encodes CASSLGAPAFMDEQFF.

This chain uses TRBV11-3 with TRBJ1-1, with no clear D. This CDR3 is built from 15 residues. The germline gives CDR1 SGHNT, CDR2 YENEEA. The ends were cut back, 0 bases at V and 1 base at J, with 9 bases in the middle. Here the CDR3 DNA reads TGTGCCAGCAGCTTAGAACCATTGGGGAACACTGAAGCTTTCTTT. It is translated as CASSLEPLGNTEAFF. Drawing the rest from reference TRBV11-3 and TRBJ1-1, the complete variable domain is EAGVVQSPRYKIIEKKQPVAFWCNPISGHNTLYWYLQNLGQGPELLIRYENEEAVDDSQLPKDRFSAERLKGVDSTLKIQPAELGDSAVYLCASSLEPLGNTEAFFGQGTRLTVV.

This clone appeared a single time. CDR3 DNA: TGTGCCAGCAGCTTAGATCATAGTAGACTCTATGGCTACACCTTC. It translates to CASSLDHSRLYGYTF. This sequence joins TRBV11-3 and TRBJ1-2; D is unclear. This CDR3 has 15 residues. Looked up from germline, CDR1 is SGHNT and CDR2 is YENEEA. V gave up 0 bases and J gave up 4 bases, with 12 bases separating them.

As to this clone: Other DNA sequences from this sample encode an identical CDR3 as well. The chain is built from TRBV3-1 (or the pseudogene TRBV3-2) and TRBJ1-5; D is perhaps TRBD1 (5 bases). The CDR3 consists of 16 residues. V was trimmed by 1 base and J by 4 bases, leaving 14 bases between them. CDR1 and CDR2 (germline): LGHDT, YNNKEL (reference sequence). CDR3 nucleotides: TGTGCCAGCAGCCAAGGGGGGGGGAGAAGTAATCAGCCCCAGCATTTT. Protein: CASSQGGGRSNQPQHF.